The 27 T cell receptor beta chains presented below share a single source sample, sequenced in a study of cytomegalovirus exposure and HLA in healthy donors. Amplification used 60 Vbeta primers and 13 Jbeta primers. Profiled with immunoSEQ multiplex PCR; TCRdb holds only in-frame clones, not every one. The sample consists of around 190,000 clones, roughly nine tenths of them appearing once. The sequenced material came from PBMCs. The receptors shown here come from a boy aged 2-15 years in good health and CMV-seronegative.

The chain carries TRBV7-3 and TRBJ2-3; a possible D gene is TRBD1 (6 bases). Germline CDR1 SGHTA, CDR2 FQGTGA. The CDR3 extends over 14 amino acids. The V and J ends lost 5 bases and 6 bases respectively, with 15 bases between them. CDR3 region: CASSHSTGSDTQYF. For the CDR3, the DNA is TGTGCCAGCAGCCATAGCACAGGGTCCGATACGCAGTATTTT.

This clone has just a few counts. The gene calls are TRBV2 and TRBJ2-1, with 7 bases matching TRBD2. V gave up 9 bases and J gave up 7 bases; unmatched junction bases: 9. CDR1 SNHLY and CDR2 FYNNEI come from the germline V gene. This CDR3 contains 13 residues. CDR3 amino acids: CASGGVRGNEQFF. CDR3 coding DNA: TGTGCCAGTGGGGGGGTACGGGGGAATGAGCAGTTCTTC.

The DNA of the CDR3 is TGTGCCAGCCGAAAGAGGGATCTGTGGACCGGGGAGCTGTTTTTT. Its protein is CASRKRDLWTGELFF. The chain links TRBV6-6 to TRBJ2-2; D perhaps matches TRBD2 (5 bases). The germline V gene has CDR1 MNHNY and CDR2 SVGAGI (reference sequence). The V end lost 8 bases, the J end lost 5 bases, and 18 bases lay between the germline ends. The CDR3 extends over 15 amino acids.

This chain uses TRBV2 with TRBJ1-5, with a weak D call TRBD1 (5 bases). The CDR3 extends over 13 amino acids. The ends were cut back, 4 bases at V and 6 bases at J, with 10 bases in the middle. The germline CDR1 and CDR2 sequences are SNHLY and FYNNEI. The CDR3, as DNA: TGTGCCAGCAGTGCAGGGCCCAGTCAGCCCCAGCATTTT. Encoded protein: CASSAGPSQPQHF.

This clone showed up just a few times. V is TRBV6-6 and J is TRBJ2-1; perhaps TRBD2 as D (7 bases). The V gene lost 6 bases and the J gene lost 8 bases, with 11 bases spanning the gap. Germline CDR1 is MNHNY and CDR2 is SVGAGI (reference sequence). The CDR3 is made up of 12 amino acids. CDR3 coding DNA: TGTGCCAGCAGGGGCGGGGGCGATGAGCAGTTCTTC. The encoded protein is CASRGGGDEQFF.

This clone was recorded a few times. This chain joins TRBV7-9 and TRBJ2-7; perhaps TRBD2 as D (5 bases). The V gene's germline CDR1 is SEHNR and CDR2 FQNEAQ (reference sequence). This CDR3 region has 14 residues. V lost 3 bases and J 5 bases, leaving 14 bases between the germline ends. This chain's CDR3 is CASSLRQRPHEQYF. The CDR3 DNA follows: TGTGCCAGCAGCTTGAGGCAGCGGCCCCACGAGCAGTACTTC.

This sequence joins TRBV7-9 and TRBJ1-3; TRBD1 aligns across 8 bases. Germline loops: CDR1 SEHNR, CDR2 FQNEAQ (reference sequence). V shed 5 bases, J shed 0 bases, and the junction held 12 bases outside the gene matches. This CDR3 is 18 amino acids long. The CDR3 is CASSPIQGDFPSGNTIYF. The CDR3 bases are TGTGCCAGCAGCCCTATACAGGGGGACTTCCCCTCTGGAAACACCATATATTTT.

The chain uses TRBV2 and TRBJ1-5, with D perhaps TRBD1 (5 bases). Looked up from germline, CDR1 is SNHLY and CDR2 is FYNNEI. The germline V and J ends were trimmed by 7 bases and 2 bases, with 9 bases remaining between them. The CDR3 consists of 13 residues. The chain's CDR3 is CASTTQGNQPQHF. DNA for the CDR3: TGTGCCAGCACCACACAGGGCAATCAGCCCCAGCATTTT.

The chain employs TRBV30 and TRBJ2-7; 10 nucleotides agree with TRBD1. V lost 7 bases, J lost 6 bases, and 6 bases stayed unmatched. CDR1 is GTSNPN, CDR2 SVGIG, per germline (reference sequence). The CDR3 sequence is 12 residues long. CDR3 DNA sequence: TGTGCCTCTACCGGGACAGGGGCCGAGCAGTACTTC. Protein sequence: CASTGTGAEQYF.

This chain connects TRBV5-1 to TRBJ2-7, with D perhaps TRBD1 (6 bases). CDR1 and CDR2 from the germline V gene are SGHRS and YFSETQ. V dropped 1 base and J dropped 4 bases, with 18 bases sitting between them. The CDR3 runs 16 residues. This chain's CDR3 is CASSLWSGQRLYEQYF. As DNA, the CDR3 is TGCGCCAGCAGCTTGTGGTCTGGACAGCGCCTTTACGAGCAGTACTTC. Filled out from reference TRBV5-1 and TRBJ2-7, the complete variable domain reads KAGVTQTPRYLIKTRGQQVTLSCSPISGHRSVSWYQQTPGQGLQFLFEYFSETQRNKGNFPGRFSGRQFSNSRSEMNVSTLELGDSALYLCASSLWSGQRLYEQYFGPGTRLTVT.

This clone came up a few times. CDR3 bases: TGCGCCAGCAGCACCGGGACAGGGATCGGGGAGCTGTTTTTT. Its translation: CASSTGTGIGELFF. V gene TRBV5-1 combines with J gene TRBJ2-2; 9 positions match TRBD1. Germline lookup yields CDR1 SGHRS and CDR2 YFSETQ. The J segment lost 7 bases and the V segment lost 4 bases, leaving 5 bases of the junction unmatched. The CDR3 is made up of 14 amino acids.

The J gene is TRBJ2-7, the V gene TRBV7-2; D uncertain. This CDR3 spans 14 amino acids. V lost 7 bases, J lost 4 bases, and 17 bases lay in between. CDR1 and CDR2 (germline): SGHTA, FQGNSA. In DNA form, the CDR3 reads TGTGCCAGCACCCCCGGTGGGCTACCATACGAGCAGTACTTC. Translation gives CASTPGGLPYEQYF. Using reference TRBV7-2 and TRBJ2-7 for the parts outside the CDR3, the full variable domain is GAGVSQSPSNKVTEKGKDVELRCDPISGHTALYWYRQSLGQGLEFLIYFQGNSAPDKSGLPSDRFSAERTGGSVSTLTIQRTQQEDSAVYLCASTPGGLPYEQYFGPGTRLTVT.

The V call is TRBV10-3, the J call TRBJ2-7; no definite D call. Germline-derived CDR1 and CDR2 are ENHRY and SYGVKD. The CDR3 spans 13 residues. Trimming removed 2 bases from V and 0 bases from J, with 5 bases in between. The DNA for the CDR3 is TGTGCCATCAGTGAGCAAAACTCCTACGAGCAGTACTTC. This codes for CAISEQNSYEQYF.

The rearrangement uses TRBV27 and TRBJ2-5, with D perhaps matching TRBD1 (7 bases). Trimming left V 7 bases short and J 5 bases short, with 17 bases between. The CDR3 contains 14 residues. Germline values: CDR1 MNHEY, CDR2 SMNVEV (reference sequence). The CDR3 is CASTEHRGGETQYF. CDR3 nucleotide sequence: TGTGCCAGCACCGAACACAGGGGAGGTGAGACCCAGTACTTC.

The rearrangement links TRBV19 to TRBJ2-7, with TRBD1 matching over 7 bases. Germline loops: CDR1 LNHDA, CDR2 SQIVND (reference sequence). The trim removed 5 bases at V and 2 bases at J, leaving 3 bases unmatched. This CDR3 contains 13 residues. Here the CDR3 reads CASSLDRTYEQYF. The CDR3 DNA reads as TGTGCCAGTAGTCTGGACAGGACCTACGAGCAGTACTTC.

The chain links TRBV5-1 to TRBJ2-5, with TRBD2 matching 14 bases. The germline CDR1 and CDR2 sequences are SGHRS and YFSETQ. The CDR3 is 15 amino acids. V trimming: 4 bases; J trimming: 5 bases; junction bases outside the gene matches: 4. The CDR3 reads CASSEGLAGGETQYF. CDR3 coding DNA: TGCGCCAGCAGCGAAGGACTAGCGGGGGGTGAGACCCAGTACTTC.

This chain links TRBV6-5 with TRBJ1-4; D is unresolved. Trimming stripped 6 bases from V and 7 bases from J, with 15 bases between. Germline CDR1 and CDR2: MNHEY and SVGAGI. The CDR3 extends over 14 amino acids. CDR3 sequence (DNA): TGTGCCAGCAGCCCAGGCCCCCGGGGTGAAAAACTGTTTTTT. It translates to CASSPGPRGEKLFF.

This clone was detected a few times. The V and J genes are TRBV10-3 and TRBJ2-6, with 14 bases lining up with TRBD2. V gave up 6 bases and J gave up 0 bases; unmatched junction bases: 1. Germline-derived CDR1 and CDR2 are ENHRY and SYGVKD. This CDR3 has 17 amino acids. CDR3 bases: TGTGCCATCAGCGGGACTAGCGGGGGCTCTGGGGCCAACGTCCTGACTTTC. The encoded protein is CAISGTSGGSGANVLTF.

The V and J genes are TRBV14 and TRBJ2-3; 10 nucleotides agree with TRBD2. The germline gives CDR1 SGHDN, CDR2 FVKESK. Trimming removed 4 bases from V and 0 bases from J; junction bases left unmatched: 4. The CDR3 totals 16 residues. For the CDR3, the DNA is TGTGCCAGCAGCCGTGGACTAGCGGCTAGCACAGATACGCAGTATTTT. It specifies CASSRGLAASTDTQYF.

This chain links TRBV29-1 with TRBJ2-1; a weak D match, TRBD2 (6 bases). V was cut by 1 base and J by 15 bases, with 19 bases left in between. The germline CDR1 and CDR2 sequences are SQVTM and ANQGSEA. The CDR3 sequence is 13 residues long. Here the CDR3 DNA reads TGCAGCGTTGAAGCCGCGGGGAGTAGAGGGCCGTTCTTC. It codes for CSVEAAGSRGPFF.

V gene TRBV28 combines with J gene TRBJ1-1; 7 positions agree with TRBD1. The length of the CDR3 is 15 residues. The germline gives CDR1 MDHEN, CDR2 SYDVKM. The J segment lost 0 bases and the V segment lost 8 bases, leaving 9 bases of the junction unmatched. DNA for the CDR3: TGTGCCAGCGGATTGATACAGGGGTTGAACACTGAAGCTTTCTTT. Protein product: CASGLIQGLNTEAFF.

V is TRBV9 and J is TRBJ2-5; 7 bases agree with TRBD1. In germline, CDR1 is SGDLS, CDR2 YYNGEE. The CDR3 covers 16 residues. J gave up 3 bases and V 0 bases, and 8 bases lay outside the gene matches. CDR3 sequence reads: CASSVGWGTAKETQYF. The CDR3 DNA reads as TGTGCCAGCAGCGTAGGTTGGGGGACAGCGAAAGAGACCCAGTACTTC.

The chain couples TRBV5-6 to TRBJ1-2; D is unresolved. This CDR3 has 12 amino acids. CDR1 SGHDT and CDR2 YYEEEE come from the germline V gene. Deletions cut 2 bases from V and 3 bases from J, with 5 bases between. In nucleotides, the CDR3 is TGTGCCAGCAGCTTTGCAGACTATGGCTACACCTTC. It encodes CASSFADYGYTF.

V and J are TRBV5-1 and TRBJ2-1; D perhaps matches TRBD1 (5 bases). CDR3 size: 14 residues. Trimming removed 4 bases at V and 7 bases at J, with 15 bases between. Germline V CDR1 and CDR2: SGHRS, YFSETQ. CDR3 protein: CASSPGKVGNEQFF. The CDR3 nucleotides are TGCGCCAGCAGCCCAGGGAAGGTTGGGAATGAGCAGTTCTTC.

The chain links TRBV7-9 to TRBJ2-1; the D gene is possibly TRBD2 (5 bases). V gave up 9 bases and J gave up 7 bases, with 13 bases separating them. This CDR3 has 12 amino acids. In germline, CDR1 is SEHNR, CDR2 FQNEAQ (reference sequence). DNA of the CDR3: TGTGCCAGTTCCAGGACTGGTAATGAGCAGTTCTTC. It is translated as CASSRTGNEQFF.

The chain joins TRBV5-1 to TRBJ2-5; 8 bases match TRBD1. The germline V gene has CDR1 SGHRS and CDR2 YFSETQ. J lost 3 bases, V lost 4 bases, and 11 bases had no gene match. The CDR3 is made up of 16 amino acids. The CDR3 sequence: CASSRSRTGGKETQYF. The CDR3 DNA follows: TGCGCCAGCAGCCGAAGCCGAACAGGGGGGAAAGAGACCCAGTACTTC.

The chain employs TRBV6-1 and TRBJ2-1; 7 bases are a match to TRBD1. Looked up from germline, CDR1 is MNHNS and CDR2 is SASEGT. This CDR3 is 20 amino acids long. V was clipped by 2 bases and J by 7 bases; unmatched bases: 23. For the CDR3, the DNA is TGTGCCAGCAGTGAAAACGTATTGAGCGCGAGACAGGGCATAAGGAATGAGCAGTTCTTC. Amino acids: CASSENVLSARQGIRNEQFF.